The clone carrying this T cell receptor (beta chain) has just a few counts. The sample comes from a study of T cells after yellow fever vaccination. TCRdb used MiXCR to reprocess the 5' RACE reads, holding one entry per CDR3 protein. Of roughly 330,000 distinct CDR3 sequences detected, 6.8% appear once; the ten largest clones hold around 17%. Germline-derived CDR1 and CDR2 are SGHRS and YFSETQ. Trimming left V 6 bases short and J 0 bases short, with 9 bases between. The CDR3 has 13 amino acids. V is TRBV5-1 and J is TRBJ1-2; D is ambiguous. The receptor's source is a man between 18 and 29 years old who received the YFV17D yellow fever vaccine. Source: PBMCs, taken about 49 days after the first yellow fever vaccination. Here the CDR3 DNA reads TGCGCCAGCACATTTGCAGCTAACTATGGCTACACCTTC. Translation gives CASTFAANYGYTF.